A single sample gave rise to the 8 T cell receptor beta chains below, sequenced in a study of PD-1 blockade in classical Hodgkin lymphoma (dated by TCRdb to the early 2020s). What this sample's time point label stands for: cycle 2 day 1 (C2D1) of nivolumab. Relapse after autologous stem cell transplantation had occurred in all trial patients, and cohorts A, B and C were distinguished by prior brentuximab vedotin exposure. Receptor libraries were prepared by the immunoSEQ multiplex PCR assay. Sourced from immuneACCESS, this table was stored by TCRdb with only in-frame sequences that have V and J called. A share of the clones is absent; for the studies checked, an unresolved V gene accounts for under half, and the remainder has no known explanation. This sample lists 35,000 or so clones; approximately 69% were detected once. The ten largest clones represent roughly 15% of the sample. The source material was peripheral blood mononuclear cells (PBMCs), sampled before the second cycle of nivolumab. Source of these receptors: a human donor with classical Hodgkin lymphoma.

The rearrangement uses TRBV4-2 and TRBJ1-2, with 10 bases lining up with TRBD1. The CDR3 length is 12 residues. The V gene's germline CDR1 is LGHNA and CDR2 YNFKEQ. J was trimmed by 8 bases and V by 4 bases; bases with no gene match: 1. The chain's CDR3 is CASSPDRGGYTF. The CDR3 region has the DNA TGTGCCAGCAGCCCGGACAGGGGGGGCTACACCTTC.

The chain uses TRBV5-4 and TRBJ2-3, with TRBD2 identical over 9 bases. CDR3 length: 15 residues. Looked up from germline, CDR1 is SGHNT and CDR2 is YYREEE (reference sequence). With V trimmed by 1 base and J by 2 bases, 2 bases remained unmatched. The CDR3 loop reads CASSLPSGATDTQYF. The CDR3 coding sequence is TGTGCCAGCAGCTTGCCTAGCGGGGCCACAGATACGCAGTATTTT.

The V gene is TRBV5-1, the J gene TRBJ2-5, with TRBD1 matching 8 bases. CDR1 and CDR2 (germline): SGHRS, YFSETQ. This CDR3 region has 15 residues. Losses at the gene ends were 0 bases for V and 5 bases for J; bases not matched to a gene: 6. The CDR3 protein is CASSLGQGAWETQYF. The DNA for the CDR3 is TGCGCCAGCAGCTTGGGGCAGGGGGCGTGGGAGACCCAGTACTTC.

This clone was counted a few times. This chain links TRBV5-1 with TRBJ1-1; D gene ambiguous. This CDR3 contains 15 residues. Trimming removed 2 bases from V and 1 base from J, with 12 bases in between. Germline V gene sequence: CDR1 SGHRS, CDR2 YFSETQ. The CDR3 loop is CASSFRPTGNTEAFF. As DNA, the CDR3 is TGCGCCAGCAGCTTTAGACCCACGGGGAACACTGAAGCTTTCTTT.

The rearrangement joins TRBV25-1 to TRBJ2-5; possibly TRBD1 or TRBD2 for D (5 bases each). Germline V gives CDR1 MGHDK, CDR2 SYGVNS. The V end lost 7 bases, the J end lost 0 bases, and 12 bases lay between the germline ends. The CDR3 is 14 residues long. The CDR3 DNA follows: TGTGCCAGCATTGGGGCGGACTACCAAGAGACCCAGTACTTC. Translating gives CASIGADYQETQYF.

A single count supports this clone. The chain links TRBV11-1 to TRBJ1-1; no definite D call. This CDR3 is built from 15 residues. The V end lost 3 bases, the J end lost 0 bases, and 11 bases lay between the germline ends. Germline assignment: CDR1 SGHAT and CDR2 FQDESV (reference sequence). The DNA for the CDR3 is TGTGCCAGCAGCTTGGGCGGCCTAATGAACACTGAAGCTTTCTTT. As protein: CASSLGGLMNTEAFF.

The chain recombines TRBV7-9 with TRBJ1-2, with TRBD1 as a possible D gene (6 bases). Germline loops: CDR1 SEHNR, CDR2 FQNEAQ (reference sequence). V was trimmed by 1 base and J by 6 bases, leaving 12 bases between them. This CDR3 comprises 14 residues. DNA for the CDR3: TGTGCCAGCAGCTTAGAAACGACAGGCCATGGCTACACCTTC. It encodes CASSLETTGHGYTF.

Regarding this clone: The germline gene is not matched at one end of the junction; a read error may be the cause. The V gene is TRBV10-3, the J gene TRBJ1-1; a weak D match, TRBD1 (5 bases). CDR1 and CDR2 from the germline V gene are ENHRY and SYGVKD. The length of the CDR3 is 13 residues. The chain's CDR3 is CAIKGRGNSEAFF. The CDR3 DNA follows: TGTGCCATCAAGGGGAGGGGAAACAGTGAAGCTTTCTTT.